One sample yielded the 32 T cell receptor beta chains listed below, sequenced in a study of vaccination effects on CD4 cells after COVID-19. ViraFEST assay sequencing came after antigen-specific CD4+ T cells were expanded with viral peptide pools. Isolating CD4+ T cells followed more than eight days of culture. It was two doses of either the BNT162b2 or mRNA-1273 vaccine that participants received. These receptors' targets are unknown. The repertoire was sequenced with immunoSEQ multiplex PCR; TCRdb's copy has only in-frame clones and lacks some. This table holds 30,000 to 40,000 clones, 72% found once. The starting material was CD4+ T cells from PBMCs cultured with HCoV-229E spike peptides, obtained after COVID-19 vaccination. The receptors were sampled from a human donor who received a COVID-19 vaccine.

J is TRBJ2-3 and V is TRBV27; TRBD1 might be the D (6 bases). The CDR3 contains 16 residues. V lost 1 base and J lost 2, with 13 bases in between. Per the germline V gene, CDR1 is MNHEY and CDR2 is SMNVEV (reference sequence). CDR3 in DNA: TGTGCCAGCAGTTTATTGGCGACAGGAAACACAGATACGCAGTATTTT. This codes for CASSLLATGNTDTQYF.

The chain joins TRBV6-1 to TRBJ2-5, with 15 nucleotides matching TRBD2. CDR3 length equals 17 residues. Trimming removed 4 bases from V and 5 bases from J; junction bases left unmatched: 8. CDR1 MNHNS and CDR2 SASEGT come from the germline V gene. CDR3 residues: CASSGPGLAGGGETQYF. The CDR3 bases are TGTGCCAGCAGTGGACCGGGACTAGCGGGGGGTGGTGAGACCCAGTACTTC.

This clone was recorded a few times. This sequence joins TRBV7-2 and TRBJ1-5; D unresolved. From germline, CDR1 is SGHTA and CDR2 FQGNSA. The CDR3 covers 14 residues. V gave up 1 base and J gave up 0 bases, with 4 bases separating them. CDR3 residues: CASSLEYSNQPQHF. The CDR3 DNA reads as TGTGCCAGCAGCTTAGAATATAGCAATCAGCCCCAGCATTTT. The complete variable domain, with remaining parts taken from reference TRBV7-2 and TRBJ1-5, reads GAGVSQSPSNKVTEKGKDVELRCDPISGHTALYWYRQSLGQGLEFLIYFQGNSAPDKSGLPSDRFSAERTGGSVSTLTIQRTQQEDSAVYLCASSLEYSNQPQHFGDGTRLSIL.

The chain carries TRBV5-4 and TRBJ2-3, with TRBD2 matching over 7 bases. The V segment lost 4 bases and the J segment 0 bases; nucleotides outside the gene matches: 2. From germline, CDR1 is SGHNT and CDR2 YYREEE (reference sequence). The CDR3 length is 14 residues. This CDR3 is CASSLAASTDTQYF. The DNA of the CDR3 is TGTGCCAGCAGCCTAGCGGCTAGCACAGATACGCAGTATTTT.

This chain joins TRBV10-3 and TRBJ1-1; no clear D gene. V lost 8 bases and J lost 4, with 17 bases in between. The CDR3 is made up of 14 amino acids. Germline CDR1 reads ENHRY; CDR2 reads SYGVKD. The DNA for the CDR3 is TGTGCCATCTTCGATGGGTTTGTGGGCACTGAAGCTTTCTTT. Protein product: CAIFDGFVGTEAFF.

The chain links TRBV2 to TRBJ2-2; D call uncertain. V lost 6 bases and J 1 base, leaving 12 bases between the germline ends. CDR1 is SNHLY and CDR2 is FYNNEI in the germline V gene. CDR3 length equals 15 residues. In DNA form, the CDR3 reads TGTGCCAGCAGCGCGGTAACACGGAACACCGGGGAGCTGTTTTTT. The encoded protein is CASSAVTRNTGELFF.

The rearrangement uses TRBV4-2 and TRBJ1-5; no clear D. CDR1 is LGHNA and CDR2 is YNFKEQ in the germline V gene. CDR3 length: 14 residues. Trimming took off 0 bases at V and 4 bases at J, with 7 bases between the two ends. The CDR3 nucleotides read TGTGCCAGCAGCCAAGATTGGGGAAATCAGCCCCAGCATTTT. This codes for CASSQDWGNQPQHF.

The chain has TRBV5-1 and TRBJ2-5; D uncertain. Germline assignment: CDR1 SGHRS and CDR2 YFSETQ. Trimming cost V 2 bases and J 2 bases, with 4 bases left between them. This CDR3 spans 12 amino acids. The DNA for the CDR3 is TGCGCCAGCAGCTTCTCACAAGAGACCCAGTACTTC. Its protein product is CASSFSQETQYF.

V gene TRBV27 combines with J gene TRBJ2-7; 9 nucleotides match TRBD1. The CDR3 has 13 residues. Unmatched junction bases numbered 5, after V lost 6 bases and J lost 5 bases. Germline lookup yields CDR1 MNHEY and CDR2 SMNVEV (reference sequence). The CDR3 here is CASRGTGRNEQYF. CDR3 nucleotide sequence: TGTGCCAGCAGGGGGACAGGGAGAAACGAGCAGTACTTC.

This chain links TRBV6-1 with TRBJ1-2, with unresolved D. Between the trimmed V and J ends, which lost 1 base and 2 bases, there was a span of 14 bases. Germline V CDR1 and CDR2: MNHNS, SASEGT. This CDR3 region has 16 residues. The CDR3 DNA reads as TGTGCCAGCAGTGAAGGCACTTTCTTAGGGAACTATGGCTACACCTTC. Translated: CASSEGTFLGNYGYTF.

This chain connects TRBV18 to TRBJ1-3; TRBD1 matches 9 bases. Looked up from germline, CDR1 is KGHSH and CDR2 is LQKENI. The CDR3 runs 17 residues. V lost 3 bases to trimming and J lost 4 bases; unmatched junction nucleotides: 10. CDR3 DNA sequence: TGTGCCAGCTCACCTGGAACAGGGGGCTACACGGGAAACACCATATATTTT. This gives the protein CASSPGTGGYTGNTIYF. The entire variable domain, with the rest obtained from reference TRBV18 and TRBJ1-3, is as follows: NAGVMQNPRHLVRRRGQEARLRCSPMKGHSHVYWYRQLPEEGLKFMVYLQKENIIDESGMPKERFSAEFPKEGPSILRIQQVVRGDSAAYFCASSPGTGGYTGNTIYFGEGSWLTVV.

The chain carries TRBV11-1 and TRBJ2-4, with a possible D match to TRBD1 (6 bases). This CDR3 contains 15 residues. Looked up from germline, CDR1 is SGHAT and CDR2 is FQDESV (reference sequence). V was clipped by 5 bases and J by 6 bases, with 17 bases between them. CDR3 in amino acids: CASSPGELGGNIQYF. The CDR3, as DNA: TGTGCCAGCAGCCCAGGGGAGCTAGGGGGAAACATTCAGTACTTC.

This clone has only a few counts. CDR3: CASSQGLQGARGGQPQHF. CDR3 DNA: TGTGCCAGCAGCCAAGGGCTCCAGGGGGCCCGGGGCGGTCAGCCCCAGCATTTT. V gene TRBV3-1 (or the pseudogene TRBV3-2) combines with J gene TRBJ1-5; TRBD1 agrees at 8 bases. Germline V gives CDR1 LGHDT, CDR2 YNNKEL (reference sequence). J gave up 6 bases and V 1 base, and 14 bases lay outside the gene matches. CDR3 length: 18 residues.

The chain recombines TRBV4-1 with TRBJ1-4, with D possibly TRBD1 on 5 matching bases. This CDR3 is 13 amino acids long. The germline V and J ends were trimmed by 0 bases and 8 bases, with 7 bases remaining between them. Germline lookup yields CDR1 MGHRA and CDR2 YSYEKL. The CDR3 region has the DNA TGCGCCAGCAGCCAAGACTGGGGGGAAAAACTGTTTTTT. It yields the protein CASSQDWGEKLFF.

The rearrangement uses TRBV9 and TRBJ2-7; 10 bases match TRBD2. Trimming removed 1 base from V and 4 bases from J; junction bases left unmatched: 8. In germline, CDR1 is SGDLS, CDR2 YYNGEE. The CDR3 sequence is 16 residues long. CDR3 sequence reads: CASSVNPSGGEYEQYF. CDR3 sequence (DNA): TGTGCCAGCAGCGTAAATCCTAGCGGGGGCGAATACGAGCAGTACTTC.

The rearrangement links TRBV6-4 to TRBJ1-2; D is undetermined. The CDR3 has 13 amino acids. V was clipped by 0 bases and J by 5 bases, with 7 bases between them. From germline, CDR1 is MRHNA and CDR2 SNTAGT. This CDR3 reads CASSDSSRYGYTF. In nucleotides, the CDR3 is TGTGCCAGCAGTGACTCGTCCCGGTATGGCTACACCTTC.

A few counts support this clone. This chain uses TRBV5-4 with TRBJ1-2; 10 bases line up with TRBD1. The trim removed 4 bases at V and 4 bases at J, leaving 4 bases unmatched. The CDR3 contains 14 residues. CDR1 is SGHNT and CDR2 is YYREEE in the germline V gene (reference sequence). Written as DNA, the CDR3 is TGTGCCAGCAGCGCGGGACAGGGGATCTATGGCTACACCTTC. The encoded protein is CASSAGQGIYGYTF.

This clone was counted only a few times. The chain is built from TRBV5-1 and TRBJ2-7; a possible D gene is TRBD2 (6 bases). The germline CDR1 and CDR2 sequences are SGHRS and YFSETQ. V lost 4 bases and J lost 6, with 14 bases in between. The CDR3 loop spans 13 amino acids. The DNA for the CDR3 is TGCGCCAGCAGCCCGGTCGGCGGGGTCGAGCAGTACTTC. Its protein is CASSPVGGVEQYF.

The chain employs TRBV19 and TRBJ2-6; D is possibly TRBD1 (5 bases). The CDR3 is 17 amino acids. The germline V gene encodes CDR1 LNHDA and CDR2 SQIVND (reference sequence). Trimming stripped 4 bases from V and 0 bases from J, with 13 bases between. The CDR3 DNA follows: TGTGCCAGTAGTACCAGGGATCTTCCCTCTGGGGCCAACGTCCTGACTTTC. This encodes CASSTRDLPSGANVLTF.

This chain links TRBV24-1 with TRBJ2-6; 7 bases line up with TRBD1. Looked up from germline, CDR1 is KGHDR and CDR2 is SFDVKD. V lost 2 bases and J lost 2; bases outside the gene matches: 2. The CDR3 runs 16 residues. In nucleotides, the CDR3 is TGTGCCACCAGTGATTACACAGGGGCTGGGGCCAACGTCCTGACTTTC. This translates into CATSDYTGAGANVLTF.

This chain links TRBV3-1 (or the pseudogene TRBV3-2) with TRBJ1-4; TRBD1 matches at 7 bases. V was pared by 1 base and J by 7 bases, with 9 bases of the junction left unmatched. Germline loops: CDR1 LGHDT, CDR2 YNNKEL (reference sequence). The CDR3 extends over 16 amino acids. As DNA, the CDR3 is TGTGCCAGCAGCCAAGTTGAGGCAGGGGGTTCTGAAAAACTGTTTTTT. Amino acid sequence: CASSQVEAGGSEKLFF.

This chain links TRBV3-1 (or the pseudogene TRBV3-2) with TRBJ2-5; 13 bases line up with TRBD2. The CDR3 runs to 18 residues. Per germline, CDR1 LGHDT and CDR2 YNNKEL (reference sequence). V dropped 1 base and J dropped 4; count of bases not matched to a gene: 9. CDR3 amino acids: CASSQAPGTSGMPETQYF. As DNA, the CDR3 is TGTGCCAGCAGCCAAGCACCCGGGACTAGCGGGATGCCAGAGACCCAGTACTTC.

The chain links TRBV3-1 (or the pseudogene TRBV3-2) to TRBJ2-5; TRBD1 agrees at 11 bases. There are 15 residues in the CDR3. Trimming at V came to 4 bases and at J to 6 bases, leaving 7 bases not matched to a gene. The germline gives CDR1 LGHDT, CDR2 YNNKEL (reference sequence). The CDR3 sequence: CASSLLRTGGKTQYF. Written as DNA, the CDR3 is TGTGCCAGCAGCCTCCTTCGGACAGGGGGCAAGACCCAGTACTTC.

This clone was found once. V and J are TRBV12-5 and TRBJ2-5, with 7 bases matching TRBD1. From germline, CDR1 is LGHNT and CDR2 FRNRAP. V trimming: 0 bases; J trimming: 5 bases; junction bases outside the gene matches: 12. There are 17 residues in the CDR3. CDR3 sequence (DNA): TGTGCTAGTGGTTTGGTGTTAAGGGGGCTTCACGGGGAGACCCAGTACTTC. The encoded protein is CASGLVLRGLHGETQYF. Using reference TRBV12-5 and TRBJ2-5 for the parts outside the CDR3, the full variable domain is DARVTQTPRHKVTEMGQEVTMRCQPILGHNTVFWYRQTMMQGLELLAYFRNRAPLDDSGMPKDRFSAEMPDATLATLKIQPSEPRDSAVYFCASGLVLRGLHGETQYFGPGTRLLVL.

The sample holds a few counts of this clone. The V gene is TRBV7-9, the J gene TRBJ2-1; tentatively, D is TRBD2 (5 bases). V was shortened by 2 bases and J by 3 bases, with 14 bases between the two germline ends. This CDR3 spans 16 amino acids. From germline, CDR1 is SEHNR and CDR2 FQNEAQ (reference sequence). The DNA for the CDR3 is TGTGCCAGCAGCTTATCGTGGTGGGGAGTCTACAATGAGCAGTTCTTC. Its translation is CASSLSWWGVYNEQFF.

CDR3 coding DNA: TGTGCCAGCAGATCTATCCCAGGAGTCCAGAACACCGGGGAGCTGTTTTTT. Its translation is CASRSIPGVQNTGELFF. The rearrangement links TRBV11-2 to TRBJ2-2, with no clear D. Germline values: CDR1 SGHAT, CDR2 FQNNGV. This CDR3 spans 17 amino acids. Trimming shortened V by 6 bases and J by 1 base, and 18 bases separated the two germline ends.

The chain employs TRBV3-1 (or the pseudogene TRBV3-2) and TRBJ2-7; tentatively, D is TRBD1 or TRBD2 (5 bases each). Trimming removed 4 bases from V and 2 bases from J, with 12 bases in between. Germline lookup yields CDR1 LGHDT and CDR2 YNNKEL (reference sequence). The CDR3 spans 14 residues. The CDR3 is CASSLRDGTYEQYF. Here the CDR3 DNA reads TGTGCCAGCAGCCTCCGGGACGGGACCTACGAGCAGTACTTC.

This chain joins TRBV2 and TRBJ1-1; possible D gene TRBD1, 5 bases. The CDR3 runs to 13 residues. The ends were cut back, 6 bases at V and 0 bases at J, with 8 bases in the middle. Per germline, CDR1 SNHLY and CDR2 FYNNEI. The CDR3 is CASRGEMNTEAFF. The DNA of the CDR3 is TGTGCCAGCAGGGGGGAAATGAACACTGAAGCTTTCTTT.

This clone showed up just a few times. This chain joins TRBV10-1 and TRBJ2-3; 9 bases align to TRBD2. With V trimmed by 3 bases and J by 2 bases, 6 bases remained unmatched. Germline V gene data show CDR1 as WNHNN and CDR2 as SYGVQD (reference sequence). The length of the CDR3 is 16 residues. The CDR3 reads CASSDGLAGNTDTQYF. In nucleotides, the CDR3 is TGCGCCAGCAGTGATGGCCTAGCGGGAAACACAGATACGCAGTATTTT.

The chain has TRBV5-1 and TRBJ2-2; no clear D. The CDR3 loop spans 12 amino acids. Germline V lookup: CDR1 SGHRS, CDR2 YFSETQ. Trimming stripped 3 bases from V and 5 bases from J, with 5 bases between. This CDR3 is CASSWLTGELFF. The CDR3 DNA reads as TGCGCCAGCAGCTGGCTTACCGGGGAGCTGTTTTTT.

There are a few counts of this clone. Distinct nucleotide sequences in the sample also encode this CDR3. CDR3 amino acids: CASSPGRDQPQHF. The CDR3 DNA follows: TGTGCCAGCTCACCGGGGCGCGATCAGCCCCAGCATTTT. The chain couples TRBV18 to TRBJ1-5, with D maybe TRBD1 (5 bases). The CDR3 is 13 amino acids. The V gene lost 3 bases and the J gene lost 5 bases, with 8 bases spanning the gap. Germline CDR1 is KGHSH and CDR2 is LQKENI.

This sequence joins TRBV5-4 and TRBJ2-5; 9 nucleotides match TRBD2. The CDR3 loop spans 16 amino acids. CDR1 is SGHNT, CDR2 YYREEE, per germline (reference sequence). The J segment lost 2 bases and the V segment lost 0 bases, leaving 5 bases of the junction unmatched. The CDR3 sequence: CASSLAAGGPQETQYF. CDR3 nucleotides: TGTGCCAGCAGCTTGGCTGCGGGAGGGCCGCAAGAGACCCAGTACTTC.